These 15 T cell receptor beta chains were sequenced from one sample in a study of blood T cells in healthy people across ages. The authors ran a second PCR of about 6 to 11 cycles using a sample-barcoded 5' primer and a J-beta primer mix. TCRdb processed the 5' RACE reads anew with MiXCR; each CDR3 protein has one entry. This sample has about 1.4 million distinct CDR3 sequences, with 59% found just once. The specimen sequenced was blood. The receptors shown here come from a man aged 18 to 30 in good health.

The chain has TRBV20-1 and TRBJ2-1, with D possibly TRBD2 on 5 matching bases. The ends were cut back, 4 bases at V and 3 bases at J, with 16 bases in the middle. The CDR3 spans 15 residues. The germline V gene has CDR1 DFQATT and CDR2 SNEGSKA (reference sequence). The CDR3 here is CSAKFSQSGYNEQFF. The CDR3 nucleotides read TGCAGTGCTAAGTTTTCCCAGAGCGGCTACAATGAGCAGTTCTTC.

The chain joins TRBV6-5 to TRBJ2-7; no firm D call. V shed 2 bases and J shed 3 bases, with 11 bases lying between them. Germline lookup yields CDR1 MNHEY and CDR2 SVGAGI. The length of the CDR3 is 14 residues. The CDR3: CASSYAPGGYEQYF. The CDR3 DNA sequence: TGTGCCAGCAGTTACGCCCCGGGCGGCTACGAGCAGTACTTC.

To note about this clonotype: The junction does not match germline at one end; this may be a read error. CDR3 protein: CASSQDLLTGRSSDNEQFF. Written as DNA, the CDR3 is TGTGCCAGCAGCCAAGATCTATTGACGGGAAGGAGCTCCGACAATGAGCAGTTCTTC. The V call is TRBV14, the J call TRBJ2-1, with D perhaps matching TRBD2 (5 bases). Germline values: CDR1 SGHDN, CDR2 FVKESK. There are 19 residues in the CDR3. Full variable domain (remainder filled in from reference TRBV14 and TRBJ2-1): EAGVTQFPSHSVIEKGQTVTLRCDPISGHDNLYWYRRVMGKEIKFLLHFVKESKQDESGMPNNRFLAERTGGTYSTLKVQPAELEDSGVYFCASSQDLLTGRSSDNEQFFGPGTRLTVL.

This clonotype has only a few counts. The rearrangement joins TRBV18 to TRBJ1-2, with unresolved D. This CDR3 is 12 amino acids long. Germline CDR1 and CDR2: KGHSH and LQKENI. V dropped 5 bases and J dropped 7 bases, with 11 bases sitting between them. The CDR3 nucleotides are TGTGCCAGCTCAGACCAGCGGATTGGCTACACCTTC. Protein sequence: CASSDQRIGYTF.

The CDR3 spells CASRPIHTAYEQYF. CDR3 bases: TGTGCCAGCAGACCTATACATACAGCGTACGAGCAGTACTTC. This chain uses TRBV12-3 or TRBV12-4 with TRBJ2-7; D is unclear. V was pared by 6 bases and J by 4 bases, with 16 bases between. This CDR3 is 14 amino acids long.

The CDR3 DNA sequence: TGCGCCAGCAGCCAAGACGGCAGAGCAGGAGATACGCAGTATTTT. Encoded protein: CASSQDGRAGDTQYF. V gene TRBV4-3 combines with J gene TRBJ2-3; D unclear. Germline loops: CDR1 LGHNA, CDR2 YSLEER. This CDR3 comprises 15 residues. V lost 0 bases and J 5 bases, leaving 12 bases between the germline ends.

This clonotype turned up a few times. CDR3 nucleotide sequence: TGTGCCACCGGCAGGGGCCGACAAGAGACCCAGTACTTC. Its translation: CATGRGRQETQYF. V usage is TRBV7-2 and J usage is TRBJ2-5, with D perhaps TRBD1 (6 bases). Trimming left V 10 bases short and J 2 bases short, with 14 bases between. Per germline, CDR1 SGHTA and CDR2 FQGNSA. This CDR3 has 13 amino acids.

V gene TRBV5-1 combines with J gene TRBJ2-2; D may be TRBD1 (6 bases). The CDR3 is 13 amino acids. Germline V gene data show CDR1 as SGHRS and CDR2 as YFSETQ. Between the trimmed V and J ends, which lost 5 bases and 14 bases, there was a span of 19 bases. CDR3 sequence: CASSWTEKRELFF. For the CDR3, the DNA is TGCGCCAGCAGTTGGACAGAGAAGAGAGAACTGTTTTTT.

V and J are TRBV29-1 and TRBJ2-1, with TRBD2 identical over 12 bases. The V gene's germline CDR1 is SQVTM and CDR2 ANQGSEA. V was pared by 7 bases and J by 7 bases, with 2 bases of the junction left unmatched. CDR3 length: 12 amino acids. For the CDR3, the DNA is TGCAGCGGGACTAGCGGGATTAATGAGCAGTTCTTC. Its protein product is CSGTSGINEQFF.

This clonotype was observed a few times. The V gene is TRBV4-1, the J gene TRBJ2-1, with D hard to call. Trimming pared 0 bases from V and 3 bases from J, leaving 9 bases between. Germline loops: CDR1 MGHRA, CDR2 YSYEKL. This CDR3 contains 15 residues. This CDR3 is CASSQDTRRYNEQFF. The CDR3 DNA is TGCGCCAGCAGCCAAGATACCAGGCGCTACAATGAGCAGTTCTTC.

V and J are TRBV6-1 and TRBJ2-3; D unclear. Trimming removed 10 bases at V and 0 bases at J, with 11 bases between. This CDR3 is built from 13 residues. The germline gives CDR1 MNHNS, CDR2 SASEGT. CDR3: CATDQSSTDTQYF. For the CDR3, the DNA is TGTGCCACCGACCAATCTAGCACAGATACGCAGTATTTT.

The chain recombines TRBV11-2 with TRBJ1-2, with 12 bases fitting TRBD1. Germline V lookup: CDR1 SGHAT, CDR2 FQNNGV. CDR3 length: 11 residues. CDR3 sequence: CVGQGANGYTF. The DNA of the CDR3 is TGTGTGGGACAGGGGGCCAATGGCTACACCTTC.

The chain recombines TRBV9 with TRBJ2-3; 7 nucleotides line up with TRBD2. The V gene's germline CDR1 is SGDLS and CDR2 YYNGEE. Unmatched junction bases numbered 5, after V lost 4 bases and J lost 0 bases. The CDR3 spans 15 residues. CDR3 nucleotides: TGTGCCAGCAGCAGGGCGGGGGAGAGCACAGATACGCAGTATTTT. This gives the protein CASSRAGESTDTQYF.

The rearrangement joins TRBV29-1 to TRBJ2-3; TRBD2 aligns across 13 bases. With 4 bases clipped from V and 8 bases from J, the junction kept 9 bases outside the gene matches. There are 15 residues in the CDR3. Germline V gives CDR1 SQVTM, CDR2 ANQGSEA. This CDR3 is CSVVTSGRAGITQYF. The CDR3 region has the DNA TGCAGCGTTGTTACTAGCGGGAGGGCCGGAATTACGCAGTATTTT.

The J gene is TRBJ1-2, the V gene TRBV7-9; D is undetermined. This CDR3 contains 12 residues. The V gene lost 7 bases and the J gene lost 8 bases, with 14 bases spanning the gap. The V gene's germline CDR1 is SEHNR and CDR2 FQNEAQ (reference sequence). CDR3 sequence reads: CASTLEGGGYTF. In DNA, the CDR3 is TGTGCCAGCACTTTGGAGGGTGGAGGCTACACCTTC.